This T cell receptor beta chain was retrieved from a study of neurological immune-mediated disorders (dated by TCRdb to between 2018 and 2021). In the study overall: Among the approximately 34 multiple sclerosis patients, relapsing-remitting MS accounted for some 30 and secondary progressive MS accounted for 3. The study compared peripheral blood TCR-beta repertoires of HTLV-I-associated myelopathy (HAM/TSP) patients, multiple sclerosis patients and healthy controls using UMI-based sequencing. Longitudinal samples, technical triplicates and paired sorted CD4+ and CD8+ T-cell subsets, alongside PBMC samples, were included among the 106 TCR-beta libraries. Longitudinal HAM/TSP and healthy donors had 3 time-points each (about 3-40 month intervals). The cohort comprised 65 to 75 subjects: 14 HAM/TSP patients, around 34 multiple sclerosis patients and around 20 healthy controls.

The time point label corresponds to: longitudinal time-point 3. Unsorted PBMC libraries were generated from 2 million PBMCs stored in RNAlater at -80 °C until RNA extraction. The multiple sclerosis patients were enrolled in a US clinical protocol that used magnetic resonance imaging to evaluate disease progression. Peripheral blood was subjected to Ficoll-Hypaque density gradient centrifugation to isolate PBMCs, which were then cryopreserved in liquid nitrogen. This clonotype has at least ten counts. Its antigen is not yet known. Base quality data are lacking; no much larger clone is found one base away. cDNA was synthesized by template-switch 5'RACE using a primer carrying a 10-nucleotide random unique molecular identifier by which each TCR transcript was tagged. Every sequencing run yielded over 160 million TCR-beta sequences covering 15-18 subjects. The RNeasy kit was used for extraction of total RNA. Using the KAPA Real-time Library Amplification kit, TCR-beta VDJ regions were amplified with primers for the TCR constant region and the 5'RACE anchor. Sample indexes and Illumina adaptors were added in a first PCR, and a second PCR then increased library yield. The roughly 650 bp TCR product was size-selected on a 2% E-gel SizeSelection system after Ampure bead purification. Before pooling, library quality was checked on a Bioanalyzer, concentration was measured with Qubit, and libraries were quantified with the Kapa Library Quantification kit. Libraries were sequenced paired-end 2 x 150 bp on an Illumina HiSeq 2500. To increase sequence diversity, roughly 24-32% phiX was spiked into each library pool. Per the original workflow: Quality-filtered reads were processed with the UMI-based MiGEC pipeline, and over 85% of raw TCR sequences were removed by the MiGEC pipeline during error correction. VDJ genes were aligned to IMGT germline references, and each clonotype was defined by a unique CDR3 amino acid sequence together with V-J genes. Clonal expansion, Shannon diversity and CDR3 relatedness were evaluated with VDJtools (CalcPairwiseDistances, ClusterSamples), while phylogenetic trees were built in CLCbio workbench. Clones with at least 8 unique UMIs were defined as expanded, with this threshold being based on coefficient-of-variation modelling across technical triplicates. Using fastp at Q25 and MiXCR, TCRdb reprocessed the public reads and kept productive beta chains. For every CDR3 protein sequence, its rows merge into one entry that carries the most common genes and DNA. Here the V and J calls rest on TCRdb's processing, not on the authors' analysis. Here the sample has approximately 85,000 distinct CDR3 sequences; about 4% occur a single time. The ten largest account for around 5.8% of the sample.

Overall results and qualifications from the work: Repertoires from 18 of 34 MS patients were grouped by phylogenetic analysis into a cluster of related CDR3 sequences, suggesting a possible repertoire-level signature. TCR clonal expansion was highest in HAM/TSP patients and lowest in MS patients, with MS patients falling below even healthy controls. The MS cluster was not associated with any clinical or MRI features, and the authors stated that larger cohorts are needed. Expanded clones from different subjects shared no identical CDR3 amino acid sequences, which suggests that TCR-beta repertoires were private in all groups.

Sequences were obtained from PBMCs. This receptor was taken from a woman aged 60-75 years with multiple sclerosis.

The CDR3 corresponds to CASSLGGGLSGNTIYF. The sequence in DNA is TGTGCCAGCAGTTTAGGGGGGGGCCTCTCTGGAAACACCATATATTTT. The chain employs TRBV12-3 or TRBV12-4 and TRBJ1-3; a tentative D call is TRBD1 (6 bases match). The V and J ends are trimmed by 1 base and 0 bases, leaving 10 bases between them. The CDR3 runs 16 residues from the cysteine to the phenylalanine. Only CDR3 DNA is held: 48 bases, read in frame from base 1.